These 9 T cell receptor beta chains originate from one sample sequenced in a study of T cells in Graves' hyperthyroidism and ophthalmopathy. TCR beta CDR3 sequences were amplified from RNA transcripts. The HTBI set primed first-round TCR CDR3 RT-PCR. Using its own MiXCR run on the multiplex PCR reads, TCRdb lists one record per CDR3 protein. The sample contains about 570,000 distinct CDR3 sequences, 13% to 15% of which appear only once. The sequenced material came from blood. The receptors come from a woman aged 40 to 50 with Graves' hyperthyroidism.

The chain employs TRBV4-1 and TRBJ2-3; no clear D. CDR1 is MGHRA, CDR2 YSYEKL, per germline. Trimming removed 3 bases at V and 0 bases at J, with 10 bases between. CDR3 size: 15 residues. The CDR3 region has the DNA TGCGCCAGCAGCCATTACGACGGAAGCACAGATACGCAGTATTTT. It specifies CASSHYDGSTDTQYF.

This clonotype has only a few counts. The chain is built from TRBV6-2 or TRBV6-3 and TRBJ2-7, with a possible D match to TRBD1 (6 bases). This CDR3 has 14 amino acids. From germline, CDR1 is MNHEY and CDR2 SVGEGT. The ends were cut back, 5 bases at V and 3 bases at J, with 14 bases in the middle. As DNA, the CDR3 is TGTGCCAGCAGTCTCTCGGGACATATCTACGAGCAGTACTTC. The encoded protein is CASSLSGHIYEQYF.

This clonotype was seen a few times. The V call is TRBV7-2, the J call TRBJ2-2, with D tentatively TRBD1 (6 bases). Per germline, CDR1 SGHTA and CDR2 FQGNSA. The V and J ends lost 1 base and 6 bases respectively, with 12 bases between them. The CDR3 runs to 15 residues. The CDR3 here is CASSLVLQGPGELFF. The CDR3 bases are TGTGCCAGCAGCTTAGTATTACAGGGCCCCGGGGAGCTGTTTTTT.

Note on this clonotype: This may arise from a read error, as a much more abundant clone is one base away. V gene TRBV3-1 combines with J gene TRBJ1-1, with a possible D match to TRBD1 (6 bases). This CDR3 spans 11 amino acids. Between the trimmed V and J ends, which lost 5 bases and 7 bases, there was a span of 8 bases. Germline V lookup: CDR1 LGHDT, CDR2 YNNKEL (reference sequence). The CDR3, as DNA: TGTGCCAGCAGCGAGGACAGTGAAGCTTTCTTT. Its translation: CASSEDSEAFF. Filled out from reference TRBV3-1 and TRBJ1-1, the complete variable domain reads DTAVSQTPKYLVTQMGNDKSIKCEQNLGHDTMYWYKQDSKKFLKIMFSYNNKELIINETVPNRFSPKSPDKAHLNLHINSLELGDSAVYFCASSEDSEAFFGQGTRLTVV.

Sample share makes this clonotype medium-sized (0.01 to 0.1%). The gene calls are TRBV11-1 and TRBJ1-1; 7 positions agree with TRBD1. The CDR3 covers 15 residues. Trimming removed 5 bases from V and 4 bases from J; junction bases left unmatched: 10. The V gene's germline CDR1 is SGHAT and CDR2 FQDESV (reference sequence). The CDR3 DNA reads as TGTGCCAGCAGCCTACTCGGGGGACAGACCACTGAAGCTTTCTTT. Translated: CASSLLGGQTTEAFF.

The table lists this clonotype with many counts. This chain links TRBV20-1 with TRBJ2-1; D is perhaps TRBD2 (5 bases). The V and J ends lost 3 bases and 9 bases respectively, with 12 bases between them. The CDR3 extends over 12 amino acids. The germline gives CDR1 DFQATT, CDR2 SNEGSKA (reference sequence). CDR3 DNA sequence: TGCAGTGCTAGTGAACTAGTAGGTGAGCAGTTCTTC. Translation: CSASELVGEQFF.

V usage is TRBV4-2 and J usage is TRBJ1-5, with 9 positions matching TRBD1. CDR3 length equals 16 residues. Trimming took 0 bases from V and 4 from J; bases not matched to a gene: 4. The germline V gene encodes CDR1 LGHNA and CDR2 YNFKEQ. The CDR3 coding sequence is TGTGCCAGCAGCCAAGATGGACAGGGGAAAAATCAGCCCCAGCATTTT. This encodes CASSQDGQGKNQPQHF.

This clonotype showed up many times. The chain uses TRBV7-2 and TRBJ2-7; 7 nucleotides line up with TRBD1. Germline CDR1 is SGHTA and CDR2 is FQGNSA. This CDR3 spans 15 amino acids. J gave up 2 bases and V 3 bases, and 7 bases lay outside the gene matches. The CDR3 region is CASSFQGQSTYEQYF. CDR3 DNA sequence: TGTGCCAGCAGCTTTCAGGGACAGTCAACCTACGAGCAGTACTTC. The entire variable domain, with the rest obtained from reference TRBV7-2 and TRBJ2-7, is as follows: GAGVSQSPSNKVTEKGKDVELRCDPISGHTALYWYRQSLGQGLEFLIYFQGNSAPDKSGLPSDRFSAERTGGSVSTLTIQRTQQEDSAVYLCASSFQGQSTYEQYFGPGTRLTVT.

This clonotype was counted many times. The genes are TRBV20-1 and TRBJ2-3, with TRBD2 matching 7 bases. V dropped 6 bases and J dropped 4; count of bases not matched to a gene: 13. The CDR3 runs to 15 residues. The germline V gene has CDR1 DFQATT and CDR2 SNEGSKA (reference sequence). The CDR3 region is CSARDYLKVADTQYF. The CDR3, as DNA: TGCAGTGCGCGGGACTACCTGAAGGTGGCAGATACGCAGTATTTT.